These 3 T cell receptor beta chains share one sample of origin, sequenced in a study of PD-1 blockade in classical Hodgkin lymphoma. The time point: cycle 4 day 1 (C4D1), after more than five weeks of nivolumab. All the patients suffered relapse after autologous stem cell transplantation, and brentuximab vedotin exposure differed. The repertoire was sequenced with immunoSEQ multiplex PCR; TCRdb's copy has only in-frame clones and lacks some. The sample yields 46,000 or so clones, around 80% seen once. The material was peripheral blood mononuclear cells (PBMCs), obtained before the fourth cycle of nivolumab. Source of these receptors: a human donor with classical Hodgkin lymphoma.

The chain links TRBV6-5 to TRBJ2-3; D call uncertain. The CDR3 is 11 residues long. The V end lost 11 bases, the J end lost 4 bases, and 10 bases lay between the germline ends. CDR1 MNHEY and CDR2 SVGAGI come from the germline V gene. For the CDR3, the DNA is TGTGCCGCAGGTCGGTCAGATACGCAGTATTTT. Amino acid sequence: CAAGRSDTQYF.

V gene TRBV5-5 combines with J gene TRBJ1-4, with D perhaps matching TRBD1 (5 bases). CDR3 length equals 15 residues. The V end was cut by 3 bases, the J end by 0 bases, with 9 bases between. Germline loops: CDR1 SGHKS, CDR2 YYEKEE (reference sequence). CDR3 loop: CASSSGYTTNEKLFF. CDR3 bases: TGTGCCAGCAGCTCAGGGTATACAACTAATGAAAAACTGTTTTTT.

V is TRBV7-2 and J is TRBJ2-3; 10 nucleotides line up with TRBD1. Trimming cost V 3 bases and J 12 bases; bases outside gene matches: 9. The CDR3 loop spans 14 amino acids. CDR1 is SGHTA and CDR2 is FQGNSA in the germline V gene. CDR3 sequence: CASSFGQGVEFQYF. The CDR3 DNA reads TGTGCCAGCAGCTTCGGACAGGGGGTTGAATTCCAGTATTTT.